This T cell receptor beta chain was recovered during a study of T-cell memory formation after mild COVID-19. Findings and caveats of the study: Among clones contracting day 15 to 85, CD4/CD8 was balanced, whereas later expanders leaned CD4+. In second-wave clones peaking day 37, SARS-CoV-2 specificity remained unconfirmed.

With respect to this clonotype: The antigen is not known.

The V end lost 1 base, the J end lost 8 bases, and 12 bases lay between the germline ends. The CDR3 spans 14 residues. The germline gives CDR1 SGHRS, CDR2 YFSETQ. TCRdb ran MiXCR on the 5' RACE reads and lists one entry per CDR3 protein. The top ten clones hold about 8.6% of a sample with 550,000 to 650,000 distinct CDR3 sequences, about 18% of them seen once. Input material: PBMCs or a T cell subset sorted from them (not recorded which). The TCR originated in an adult woman who had mild COVID-19 (a few samples of this study predate the infection). Cell type and time point are not known. The V and J genes are TRBV5-1 and TRBJ1-4; no clear D. Here the CDR3 reads CASSLYLGGEKLFF. The CDR3 DNA follows: TGCGCCAGCAGCTTGTACTTAGGAGGAGAAAAACTGTTTTTT.